The next 7 T cell receptor beta chains were all read from a single sample in a study of T cell responses to AZD1222 COVID-19 vaccine. Assay: immunoSEQ multiplex PCR; the TCRdb copy retains only in-frame clones and omits some. The table shows roughly 150,000 clones, with 89% occurring only once. This sample comprised peripheral blood, obtained on day 0 of AZD1222 vaccination. All receptors derive from an adult in good health.

The V and J genes are TRBV11-2 and TRBJ2-7; no clear D. With 4 bases removed from V and 4 bases from J, the gap between germline ends came to 14 bases. The CDR3 is 14 residues long. Germline CDR1 SGHAT, CDR2 FQNNGV. For the CDR3, the DNA is TGTGCCAGCAGCTCACCCCAAGGATTTTACGAGCAGTACTTC. This translates into CASSSPQGFYEQYF.

The chain recombines TRBV6-6 with TRBJ2-5, with D possibly matching TRBD2 (5 bases). Germline V gene sequence: CDR1 MNHNY, CDR2 SVGAGI (reference sequence). The V and J ends lost 2 bases and 5 bases respectively, with 9 bases between them. CDR3 length: 13 amino acids. Here the CDR3 reads CASSYEGWETQYF. The CDR3 nucleotides are TGTGCCAGCAGTTACGAGGGATGGGAGACCCAGTACTTC.

This chain uses TRBV6-1 with TRBJ2-1; 16 bases align to TRBD2. Germline V lookup: CDR1 MNHNS, CDR2 SASEGT. The V segment lost 4 bases and the J segment 6 bases; nucleotides outside the gene matches: 6. CDR3 length: 17 amino acids. In DNA form, the CDR3 reads TGTGCCAGCAGTGGAGGGACTAGCGGGAGGGCTGCCAATGAGCAGTTCTTC. Protein: CASSGGTSGRAANEQFF.

The chain recombines TRBV7-2 with TRBJ2-1; no reliable D call. The CDR3 runs to 11 residues. V lost 1 base to trimming and J lost 12 bases, with 7 bases between them. Per germline, CDR1 SGHTA and CDR2 FQGNSA. This CDR3 is CASSLDGWQFF. The CDR3 bases are TGTGCCAGCAGCTTAGATGGGTGGCAGTTCTTC.

The chain links TRBV28 to TRBJ1-5; D gene unclear. Trimming took 6 bases from V and 1 from J, leaving 19 bases between them. Germline CDR1 reads MDHEN; CDR2 reads SYDVKM. This CDR3 is 17 amino acids long. The CDR3: CASSGMRVFGSNQPQHF. The DNA for the CDR3 is TGTGCCAGCAGCGGTATGAGGGTGTTTGGGAGCAATCAGCCCCAGCATTTT. Full variable domain (outside the CDR3, taken from reference TRBV28 and TRBJ1-5): DVKVTQSSRYLVKRTGEKVFLECVQDMDHENMFWYRQDPGLGLRLIYFSYDVKMKEKGDIPEGYSVSREKKERFSLILESASTNQTSMYLCASSGMRVFGSNQPQHFGDGTRLSIL.

The chain is built from TRBV7-9 and TRBJ2-1, with TRBD1 identical over 10 bases. This CDR3 has 15 residues. Germline values: CDR1 SEHNR, CDR2 FQNEAQ (reference sequence). Trimming at V came to 5 bases and at J to 8 bases, leaving 9 bases not matched to a gene. CDR3: CASSLGTGDSHEQFF. The CDR3 DNA sequence: TGTGCCAGCAGCCTCGGGACAGGGGATAGCCATGAGCAGTTCTTC.

This chain links TRBV19 with TRBJ1-6, with 11 bases lining up with TRBD1. The V and J ends lost 6 bases and 0 bases, in that order; junction bases with no gene match: 10. The length of the CDR3 is 19 residues. Germline CDR1 and CDR2: LNHDA and SQIVND (reference sequence). The CDR3 DNA reads as TGTGCCAGTAGCCGGAAGAGGACAGGGGGCAGCTCCTATAATTCACCCCTCCACTTT. Translated, it gives CASSRKRTGGSSYNSPLHF. The variable domain in full, with the rest retrieved from reference TRBV19 and TRBJ1-6, is DGGITQSPKYLFRKEGQNVTLSCEQNLNHDAMYWYRQDPGQGLRLIYYSQIVNDFQKGDIAEGYSVSREKKESFPLTVTSAQKNPTAFYLCASSRKRTGGSSYNSPLHFGNGTRLTVT.